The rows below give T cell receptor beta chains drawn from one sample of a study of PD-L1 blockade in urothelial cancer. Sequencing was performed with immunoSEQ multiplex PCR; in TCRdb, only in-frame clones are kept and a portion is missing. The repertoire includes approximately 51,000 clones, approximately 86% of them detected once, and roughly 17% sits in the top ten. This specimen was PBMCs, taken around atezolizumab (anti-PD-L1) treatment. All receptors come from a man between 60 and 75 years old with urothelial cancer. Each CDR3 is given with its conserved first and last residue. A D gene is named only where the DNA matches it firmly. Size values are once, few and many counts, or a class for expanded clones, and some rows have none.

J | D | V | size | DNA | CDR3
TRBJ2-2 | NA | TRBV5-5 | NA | TGTGCCAGCAGCATAGCCTGGAACACCGGGGAGCTGTTTTTT | CASSIAWNTGELFF
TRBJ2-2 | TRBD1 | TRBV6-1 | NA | TGTGCAGGCAGGGGACAGCACACCGGGGAGCTGTTTTTT | CAGRGQHTGELFF
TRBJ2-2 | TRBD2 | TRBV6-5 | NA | TGTGCCAGCACCACCCGGGGGGGGACCGGGGAGCTGTTTTTT | CASTTRGGTGELFF
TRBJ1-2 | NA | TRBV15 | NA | TGTGCCACCAGCAGGGGAACGACAGCCAACTATGGCTACACCTTC | CATSRGTTANYGYTF
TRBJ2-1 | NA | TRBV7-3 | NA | TGTGCCAGCAGCCCCGAATGGGGAGATGAGCAGTTCTTC | CASSPEWGDEQFF
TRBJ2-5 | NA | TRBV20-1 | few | TGCAGTGGGACAGCGGAGACCCAGTACTTC | CSGTAETQYF
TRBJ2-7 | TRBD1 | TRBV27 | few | TGTGCCAGCAGTTCTTACAGGGGCAGGGGCTCCTACGAGCAGTACTTC | CASSSYRGRGSYEQYF
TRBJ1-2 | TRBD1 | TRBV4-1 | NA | TGCGCCAGCAGCCGAAGTACAGGGGGATCTAACTATGGCTACACCTTC | CASSRSTGGSNYGYTF
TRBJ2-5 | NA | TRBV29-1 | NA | TGCAGCGTTGAAGATCAGGCGGGGGAGACCCAGTACTTC | CSVEDQAGETQYF
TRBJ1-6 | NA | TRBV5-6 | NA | TGTGCCAGCAGCTTGGACTTCCAATCACCCCTCCACTTT | CASSLDFQSPLHF
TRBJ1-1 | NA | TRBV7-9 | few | TGTGCCAGCAGCTCCCAGACACTTCTAAACACTGAAGCTTTCTTT | CASSSQTLLNTEAFF
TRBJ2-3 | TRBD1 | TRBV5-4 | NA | TGTGCCAGCAACAGCGACAGGGGTGATACGCAGTATTTT | CASNSDRGDTQYF
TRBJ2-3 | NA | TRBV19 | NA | TGTGCCAGTAGTATAGGCCGTGTAGCTGGCACAGATACGCAGTATTTT | CASSIGRVAGTDTQYF
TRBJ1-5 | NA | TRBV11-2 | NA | TGTGCCAGCAGCTTAGACACTACCCTTAGCAATCAGCCCCAGCATTTT | CASSLDTTLSNQPQHF
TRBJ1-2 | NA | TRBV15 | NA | TGTGCCACCAGCAGAGGCAGGGAAGTCGGAAACTATGGCTACACCTTC | CATSRGREVGNYGYTF
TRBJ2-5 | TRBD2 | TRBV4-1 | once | TGCGCCAGCAGCAATCGCGTCCTAGCGGGGGGGGCAGAGCAGTACTTC | CASSNRVLAGGAEQYF
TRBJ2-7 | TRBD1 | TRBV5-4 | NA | TGTGCCAAGCCAGGGGGCAGGGACGAGCAGTACTTC | CAKPGGRDEQYF
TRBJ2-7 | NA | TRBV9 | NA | TGTGCCAGCAGCGTATGGTCCGAATTAGCGTATTACTCCTACGAGCAGTACTTC | CASSVWSELAYYSYEQYF
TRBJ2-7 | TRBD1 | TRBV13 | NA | TGTGCCAGCAGAGGCCCCGGGACAGACTTCTCCTACGAGCAGTACTTC | CASRGPGTDFSYEQYF
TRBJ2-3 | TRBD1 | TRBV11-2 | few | TGTGCCAGCAGCTCCTACAGGGGGCGAGGAGATACGCAGTATTTT | CASSSYRGRGDTQYF
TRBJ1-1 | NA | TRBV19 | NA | TGTGCCAGTAGTATCGGCGGGAACACTGAAGCTTTCTTT | CASSIGGNTEAFF
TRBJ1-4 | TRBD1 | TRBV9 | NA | TGTGCCAGCAGCGTGGACAGGTCCGGAGGGCGGGGAAAACTGTTTTTT | CASSVDRSGGRGKLFF